This T cell receptor (beta chain) was found in a study of identical twins. Findings and limits, study-wide: Excess twin sharing in beta out-of-frame sequences was weaker. Modelling approaches yielded underestimates of out-of-frame TCR alpha sharing between monozygotic twins. Abundant beta clonotypes from cord blood bore fewer insertions; memory repertoires lacked this pattern.

This clonotype was detected only a few times. Its antigen is as yet unknown. TCRdb re-called the 5' RACE reads through MiXCR, storing one row per CDR3 protein. The top ten hold about 1.5% of the sample, which has around 960,000 distinct CDR3 sequences, 12% seen once. Germline loops: CDR1 MDHEN, CDR2 SYDVKM. CDR3 length: 15 residues. J gave up 5 bases and V 6 bases, and 10 bases lay outside the gene matches. This same sample was also part of a study on yellow fever vaccine responses in identical twins.

The rearrangement joins TRBV28 to TRBJ2-5, with 9 bases identical to TRBD2. The receptor was derived from a woman aged 18-29 years in good health. Sequencing input: PBMCs. CDR3: CASRRFSGRKETQYF. CDR3 nucleotides: TGTGCCAGCAGACGATTTAGCGGGAGAAAGGAGACCCAGTACTTC.